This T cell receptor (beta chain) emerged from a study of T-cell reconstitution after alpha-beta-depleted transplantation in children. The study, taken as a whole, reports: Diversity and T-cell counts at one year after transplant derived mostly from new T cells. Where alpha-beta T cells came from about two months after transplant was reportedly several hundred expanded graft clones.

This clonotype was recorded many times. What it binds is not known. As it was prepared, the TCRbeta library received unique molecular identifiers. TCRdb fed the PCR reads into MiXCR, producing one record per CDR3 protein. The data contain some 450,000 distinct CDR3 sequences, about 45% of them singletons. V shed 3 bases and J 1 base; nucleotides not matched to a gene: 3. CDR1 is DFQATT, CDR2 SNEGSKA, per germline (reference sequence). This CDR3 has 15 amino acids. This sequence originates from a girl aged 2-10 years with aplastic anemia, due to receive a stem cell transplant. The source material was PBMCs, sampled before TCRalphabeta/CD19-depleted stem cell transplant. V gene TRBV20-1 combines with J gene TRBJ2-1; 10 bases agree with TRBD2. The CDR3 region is CSASPSGRSYNEQFF. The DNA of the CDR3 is TGCAGTGCTAGCCCTAGCGGGAGATCCTACAATGAGCAGTTCTTC.